The sample holds a few counts of the clone carrying this T cell receptor beta chain. V shed 5 bases and J 5 bases; nucleotides not matched to a gene: 14. The CDR3 extends over 16 amino acids. Germline V CDR1 and CDR2: SGHTA, FQGTGA. TCRdb fed the RT-PCR reads into MiXCR, producing one record per CDR3 protein. This table holds about 680,000 distinct CDR3 sequences, about 14% found once. V is TRBV7-3 and J is TRBJ2-7; TRBD1 aligns across 8 bases. The material sequenced was memory CD4+ T cells from blood. The TCR sequence derives from a female donor in good health, serving as a healthy control. The chain's CDR3 is CASSQFAGRGLNEQYF. The CDR3 bases are TGTGCCAGCAGCCAGTTTGCGGGCAGGGGGCTTAACGAGCAGTACTTC.